Listed below are T cell receptor beta chains from one sample, sequenced in a study of T cell responses to AZD1222 COVID-19 vaccine. The repertoire was sequenced with immunoSEQ multiplex PCR; TCRdb's copy has only in-frame clones and lacks some. This sample has fewer than 200,000 clones, with approximately 90% found just once. This sample comprised peripheral blood, obtained 28 days after the second AZD1222 dose. The origin of the receptors is an adult who received the AZD1222 COVID-19 vaccine. Each CDR3 is given with its conserved first and last residue. A D gene is named only where the DNA matches it firmly. Part of the rows lack a size; the others show once, few, many or a class for expanded clones.

TRBV5-4	TRBJ2-4	.	TRBD1	CASSLSGGQGGHIQYF	TGTGCCAGCAGCTTGTCGGGGGGACAGGGGGGGCACATTCAGTACTTC
TRBV19	TRBJ2-1	few	TRBD1	CASSIWDRGHNEQFF	TGTGCCAGTAGTATCTGGGACAGGGGGCACAATGAGCAGTTCTTC
TRBV14	TRBJ2-1	once	.	CASSQAWAMDEQFF	TGTGCCAGCAGCCAAGCTTGGGCTATGGATGAGCAGTTCTTC
TRBV4-3	TRBJ1-4	.	.	CASSPQAATNEKLFF	TGCGCCAGCAGCCCTCAGGCTGCAACTAATGAAAAACTGTTTTTT
TRBV27	TRBJ2-1	once	.	CASSPMTGLYNEQFF	TGTGCCAGCAGTCCAATGACAGGTCTATACAATGAGCAGTTCTTC
TRBV5-1	TRBJ2-7	.	TRBD1	CASSFGDRSYEQYF	TGCGCCAGCAGCTTTGGGGACAGATCCTACGAGCAGTACTTC
TRBV5-4	TRBJ2-7	once	TRBD1	CASSSGQGINLYEQYF	TGTGCCAGCAGCTCCGGACAGGGTATAAACTTGTACGAGCAGTACTTC
TRBV19	TRBJ2-7	.	TRBD1	CARGTGTAVFEQYF	TGTGCCAGGGGGACCGGGACAGCTGTTTTCGAGCAGTACTTC
TRBV5-6	TRBJ2-3	.	.	CASSLGQYLSTDTQYF	TGTGCCAGCAGCTTGGGACAGTACTTGAGCACAGATACGCAGTATTTT
TRBV5-1	TRBJ2-2	.	TRBD2	CASSRSGLAGGPGTGELFF	TGCGCCAGCAGCCGCTCGGGACTAGCGGGAGGGCCGGGCACCGGGGAGCTGTTTTTT
TRBV7-2	TRBJ1-2	.	.	CASSPLGGGEGYGYTF	TGTGCCAGCAGCCCCCTTGGCGGGGGAGAGGGCTATGGCTACACCTTC
TRBV7-9	TRBJ2-4	.	TRBD1	CASSSPRTGENIQYF	TGTGCCAGCAGCTCCCCAAGGACAGGAGAAAACATTCAGTACTTC
TRBV14	TRBJ2-5	.	.	CASSQDWGRGTRHGWPQYF	TGTGCCAGCAGCCAAGATTGGGGGAGAGGGACCCGACACGGTTGGCCCCAGTACTTC
TRBV27	TRBJ1-4	.	.	CASSSTAPQRSGRGEKLFF	TGTGCCAGCAGTTCCACTGCCCCCCAAAGATCTGGCCGTGGGGAAAAACTGTTTTTT
TRBV27	TRBJ1-2	.	.	CASSLSTGHGYTF	TGTGCCAGCAGTCTCTCCACAGGGCATGGCTACACCTTC
TRBV7-3	TRBJ2-7	.	TRBD2	CASSLLAGHSYEQYF	TGTGCCAGCAGCTTACTAGCGGGACACTCCTACGAGCAGTACTTC
TRBV7-9	TRBJ1-3	.	.	CASSLSTRNTIYF	TGTGCCAGCAGCTTATCCACGAGAAACACCATATATTTT
TRBV6-6	TRBJ1-2	.	.	CASSYSGTANYGYTF	TGTGCCAGCAGTTACTCGGGGACTGCTAACTATGGCTACACCTTC
TRBV12-2	TRBJ2-5	.	.	CASRLGGRGTQYF	TGTGCAAGTCGCTTAGGGGGGAGAGGGACCCAGTACTTC
TRBV5-1	TRBJ2-7	.	.	CASSPSVGGGSYEQYF	TGCGCCAGCAGCCCATCCGTTGGAGGGGGCTCCTACGAGCAGTACTTC
TRBV6-5	TRBJ1-3	.	.	CASSYSRFLSGNTIYF	TGTGCCAGCAGTTACTCCAGGTTCCTCTCTGGAAACACCATATATTTT
TRBV24-1	TRBJ2-2	.	.	CATSDLSENANTGELFF	TGTGCCACCAGTGATTTATCAGAAAACGCGAACACCGGGGAGCTGTTTTTT
TRBV14	TRBJ2-3	.	.	CASSQDLVKGTQYF	TGTGCCAGCAGCCAAGATCTTGTTAAGGGTACGCAGTATTTT
TRBV12-5	TRBJ2-2	.	TRBD1	CASLRQGATGELFF	TGTGCTAGTCTACGACAGGGGGCAACCGGGGAGCTGTTTTTT
TRBV11-3	TRBJ2-2	.	TRBD1	CASSRGQGGTGELFF	TGTGCCAGCAGCCGGGGACAGGGAGGCACCGGGGAGCTGTTTTTT
TRBV27	TRBJ2-7	.	.	CASSGRDFPYEQYF	TGTGCCAGCAGCGGACGGGACTTCCCCTACGAGCAGTACTTC
TRBV4-3	TRBJ1-2	.	.	CASSQWDGTMGYTF	TGCGCCAGCAGCCAGTGGGACGGAACTATGGGCTACACCTTC
TRBV18	TRBJ1-6	.	TRBD1	CASSLRQGANNSPLHF	TGTGCCAGCTCACTACGACAGGGGGCGAATAATTCACCCCTCCACTTT
TRBV29-1	TRBJ2-7	few	.	CSVDLRATGGIYEQYF	TGCAGCGTTGATCTTAGGGCAACAGGAGGTATTTACGAGCAGTACTTC
TRBV25-1	TRBJ2-7	.	TRBD2	CASRGLAGGSGLYF	TGTGCCAGCAGAGGACTAGCGGGAGGGTCGGGACTGTACTTC
TRBV19	TRBJ1-3	.	.	CASSRGRVPTIYF	TGTGCCAGTAGCCGTGGACGGGTCCCAACCATATATTTT
TRBV29-1	TRBJ2-7	.	.	CSVGGYSYEQYF	TGCAGCGTTGGGGGCTACTCCTACGAGCAGTACTTC
TRBV7-9	TRBJ1-1	.	TRBD1	CASSLRQGANTEAFF	TGTGCCAGCAGCTTGAGACAGGGGGCAAACACTGAAGCTTTCTTT
TRBV12-3/TRBV12-4	TRBJ2-7	.	.	CASSLGRLREQYF	TGTGCCAGCAGTTTAGGAAGGCTACGGGAGCAGTACTTC
TRBV7-9	TRBJ1-6	.	TRBD1	CASSSNDRVNSPLHF	TGTGCCAGCAGCTCAAATGACAGGGTGAATTCACCCCTCCACTTT
TRBV6-2/TRBV6-3	TRBJ1-2	.	.	CASSYSAARNYGYTF	TGTGCCAGCAGTTACTCGGCAGCTCGGAACTATGGCTACACCTTC
TRBV4-1	TRBJ2-1	.	TRBD2	CASSQEGAGGGEQFF	TGCGCCAGCAGCCAAGAAGGCGCGGGAGGAGGTGAGCAGTTCTTC
TRBV28	TRBJ2-6	.	TRBD1	CASRRQGSGANVLTF	TGTGCCAGCAGGCGACAGGGTTCTGGGGCCAACGTCCTGACTTTC
TRBV5-4	TRBJ1-2	once	.	CASSLGQSLRAYGYTF	TGTGCCAGCAGCCTCGGACAGTCACTAAGGGCCTATGGCTACACCTTC
TRBV30	TRBJ1-6	.	TRBD1	CAWRSNRGQNSPLHF	TGTGCCTGGAGGTCAAACAGGGGCCAGAATTCACCCCTCCACTTT
TRBV9	TRBJ1-2	.	TRBD1	CASSASAGTDRYGYTF	TGTGCCAGCAGCGCATCGGCCGGGACAGATCGTTATGGCTACACCTTC
TRBV7-8	TRBJ1-5	.	.	CASSHGGGQPQHF	TGTGCCAGCAGCCACGGGGGAGGCCAGCCCCAGCATTTT
TRBV14	TRBJ1-1	.	TRBD1	CASSQPGGGGISEAFF	TGTGCCAGCAGCCAGCCTGGAGGAGGGGGCATATCTGAAGCTTTCTTT
TRBV27	TRBJ2-7	.	.	CASSLSGNGDYEQYF	TGTGCCAGCAGTTTAAGTGGAAACGGGGACTACGAGCAGTACTTC
TRBV7-2	TRBJ1-2	once	.	CASSLEQGPYGYTF	TGTGCCAGCAGCTTAGAACAGGGACCCTATGGCTACACCTTC
TRBV7-2	TRBJ1-2	.	TRBD1	CASSLARLTGGESYTF	TGTGCCAGCAGCTTAGCGCGTTTAACAGGGGGCGAAAGCTACACCTTC
TRBV24-1	TRBJ2-1	.	.	CATSARGGTHSNNEQFF	TGTGCCACCAGTGCCCGTGGCGGGACTCACAGCAACAATGAGCAGTTCTTC
TRBV21-1	TRBJ2-2	.	.	CASSMGPVAGELFF	TGTGCCAGCAGCATGGGACCTGTGGCCGGGGAGCTGTTTTTT